These T cell receptor beta chains were read from a single sample in a study of control samples from healthy donors and cancer patients. Profiling relied on immunoSEQ multiplex PCR, and the TCRdb table lists in-frame clones only, not all of them. Altogether roughly 120,000 clones are present, around 90% being singletons, with the ten largest covering 2% to 2.5%. Source material: blood. Receptors were obtained from an older woman in good health. Both conserved end residues are part of each CDR3. The D gene is left open where the match is weak. Clone size appears in some rows only: once, few, many, or a class for an expanded clone.

>TRBV5-1|.|.|TRBJ2-2
TGCGCCAGCACCTGGGACATGAACACCGGGGAGCTGTTTTTT
CASTWDMNTGELFF
>TRBV10-3|.|.|TRBJ2-1
TGTGCCATCAGTGAGCAGCTAGTCAATGAGCAGTTCTTC
CAISEQLVNEQFF
>TRBV6-5|.|.|TRBJ1-1
TGTGCCAGCAGTTACTCGAAGAACACTGAAGCTTTCTTT
CASSYSKNTEAFF
>TRBV5-6|.|once|TRBJ2-7
TGTGCCAGCAGCCATGGCAGGGCAGGGGACTCCTACGAGCAGTACTTC
CASSHGRAGDSYEQYF
>TRBV5-4|.|.|TRBJ2-5
TGTGCCAGCAGCCCGTTCCAAGAGACCCAGTACTTC
CASSPFQETQYF
>TRBV19|.|.|TRBJ2-4
TGTGCCAGTACCAGCCCATGGGCAGCCAAAAACATTCAGTACTTC
CASTSPWAAKNIQYF
>TRBV25-1|.|.|TRBJ1-1
TGTGCCAGCAGTGTCAATAGGGACACTGAAGCTTTCTTT
CASSVNRDTEAFF
>TRBV5-4|.|once|TRBJ2-5
TGTGCCAGCAGCTCGCAGGACAAAGAGACCCAGTACTTC
CASSSQDKETQYF
>TRBV18|.|.|TRBJ1-3
TGTGCCAGCTCACCAAGTGCTTCGAGCTCTGGAAACACCATATATTTT
CASSPSASSSGNTIYF
>TRBV7-6|.|.|TRBJ1-3
TGTGCCAGCAGTCCCGGCCCGAGATTCTCTGGAAACACCATATATTTT
CASSPGPRFSGNTIYF
>TRBV11-2|.|.|TRBJ2-1
TGTGCCAGCAGCTTAAGGGGCGACCGCAATGAGCAGTTCTTC
CASSLRGDRNEQFF
>TRBV27|.|.|TRBJ1-2
TGTGCCAGCAGTCCTGGTGGGATCAGACAAAGGGGTGGCTACACCTTC
CASSPGGIRQRGGYTF
>TRBV21-1|.|once|TRBJ1-2
TGTGCCAGCAGACAGGGGGATGGCTACACCTTC
CASRQGDGYTF
>TRBV6-6|.|.|TRBJ1-2
TGTGCCAGCAACTGGGATCAAAACTATGGCTACACCTTC
CASNWDQNYGYTF
>TRBV18|TRBD1|.|TRBJ2-3
TGTGCCAGCTCACCGCTGAGGACAGGGAGCACAGATACGCAGTATTTT
CASSPLRTGSTDTQYF
>TRBV4-1|.|.|TRBJ1-2
TGCGCCAGCAGCCAAGATTCCCGACCTGCAGCTAACTATGGCTACACCTTC
CASSQDSRPAANYGYTF
>TRBV20-1|.|.|TRBJ1-6
TGCAGTGCTAGTGGGGGGAGCTCCTATAATTCACCCCTCCACTTT
CSASGGSSYNSPLHF
>TRBV6-1|.|once|TRBJ1-1
TGTGCCAGCAGTGAACTGAGGGCCACTGAAGCTTTCTTT
CASSELRATEAFF
>TRBV4-1|TRBD1|.|TRBJ2-3
TGCGCCAGCAGCCAAGGGGACAGTATGGTGCAGTATTTT
CASSQGDSMVQYF
>TRBV15|.|once|TRBJ1-5
TGTGCCACCAGTCGAGCCCTCGGTGAGCCCCAGCATTTT
CATSRALGEPQHF
>TRBV18|.|.|TRBJ1-5
TGTGCCAGCTCACCACCCCCAGGGGGCAATCAGCCCCAGCATTTT
CASSPPPGGNQPQHF
>TRBV5-1|TRBD1|.|TRBJ2-7
TGCGCCAGCAGCCCAACCCGACAGGGGCCCCACGAGCAGTACTTC
CASSPTRQGPHEQYF
>TRBV7-8|.|.|TRBJ2-7
TGTGCCAGCAGCTTCCGGTACGAGCAGTACTTC
CASSFRYEQYF
>TRBV7-9|TRBD2|.|TRBJ2-1
TGTGCCAGCAGCTCCGGACTAGCGGGGGGCAGATGGGATGAGCAGTTCTTC
CASSSGLAGGRWDEQFF
>TRBV7-2|.|.|TRBJ1-6
TGTGCCAGCAGCTTCAGTTTGGGGGGAAATTCACCCCTCCACTTT
CASSFSLGGNSPLHF
>TRBV7-2|TRBD2|.|TRBJ2-5
TGTGCCAGCAGCCTGGGACTAGCGGGGGGACAAGAGACCCAGTACTTC
CASSLGLAGGQETQYF
>TRBV4-3|.|.|TRBJ2-5
TGCGCCAGCAGCCAAGAGGCCCAAGAGACCCAGTACTTC
CASSQEAQETQYF
>TRBV10-3|TRBD2|once|TRBJ2-7
TGTGCCATCAGTGGCTCTCGGACAGTACCGGGACTAGCGGGGGAAGGACACTCCTACGAGCAGTACTTC
CAISGSRTVPGLAGEGHSYEQYF
>TRBV6-1|.|.|TRBJ1-2
TGTGCCAGCAGTGAAGTCGGCACTCTTAACTATGGCTACACCTTC
CASSEVGTLNYGYTF
>TRBV12-3/TRBV12-4|.|.|TRBJ1-2
TGTGCCAGCAGTGTGGACAGCTTCTATGGCTACACCTTC
CASSVDSFYGYTF
>TRBV5-1|.|.|TRBJ1-2
TGCGCCAGCAGCCTAACGACAGTTAACTATGGCTACACCTTC
CASSLTTVNYGYTF
>TRBV9|.|.|TRBJ2-2
TGTGCCAGCAGCGGACAGGAGGGGTCTCGGAACACCGGGGAGCTGTTTTTT
CASSGQEGSRNTGELFF
>TRBV24-1|TRBD1|.|TRBJ1-3
TGTGCCTCTAGGGCAGGGGGCTCTGGAAACACCATATATTTT
CASRAGGSGNTIYF
>TRBV11-2|TRBD1|.|TRBJ1-6
TGTGCCAGCAGTCGACAGGGTTATAATTCACCCCTCCACTTT
CASSRQGYNSPLHF
>TRBV6-1|TRBD1|.|TRBJ1-4
TGTGCCAGCAGTGAAGTCCCGGGACAGGGGGCAAAACTGTTTTTT
CASSEVPGQGAKLFF
>TRBV5-1|TRBD1|once|TRBJ2-7
TGCGCCAGCAGCTCGCTTCCGGGACAGGGAGCCGAGCAGTACTTC
CASSSLPGQGAEQYF
>TRBV2|TRBD1|.|TRBJ1-2
TGTGCCAGCAGCGCGGGACAGGGGAACTATGGCTACACCTTC
CASSAGQGNYGYTF
>TRBV6-2/TRBV6-3|.|once|TRBJ1-2
TGTGCCAGCAGTTACTCGGGGCAGCGAGGCTACACCTTC
CASSYSGQRGYTF
>TRBV9|TRBD1|.|TRBJ1-1
TGTGCCAGCAGTAGACAGGGGACGAACACTGAAGCTTTCTTT
CASSRQGTNTEAFF
>TRBV6-5|.|.|TRBJ2-7
TGTGCCAGCAGTTACTCGAAACAGGCGATTTACGAGCAGTACTTC
CASSYSKQAIYEQYF
>TRBV15|.|.|TRBJ1-6
TGTGCCACCAGCGCCCGGCCGGGTTCACCCCTCCACTTT
CATSARPGSPLHF
>TRBV7-2|TRBD2|.|TRBJ2-5
TGTGCCAGCAGCTTAGACGCGGGAGGAAAGACCCAGTACTTC
CASSLDAGGKTQYF
>TRBV4-2|TRBD2|.|TRBJ2-3
TGTGCCAGCAGCCAACCTAGCGGGGGAGTGTCAGATACGCAGTATTTT
CASSQPSGGVSDTQYF
>TRBV13|TRBD2|.|TRBJ2-3
TGTGCCAGCAGCCCGCGGACTAGCGGGGATACGCAGTATTTT
CASSPRTSGDTQYF
>TRBV5-1|TRBD1|.|TRBJ2-1
TGCGCCAGCAGCTTAGGGACAGATATCTACAATGAGCAGTTCTTC
CASSLGTDIYNEQFF